Shown below are 25 T cell receptor beta chains from a single sample sequenced in a study of blood T cell repertoires in COVID-19. The repertoire was sequenced with immunoSEQ multiplex PCR; TCRdb's copy has only in-frame clones and lacks some. The sample consists of 60,000 to 95,000 clones, 80% to 90% of them appearing once. Sequenced material: peripheral blood. Receptors were obtained from a woman between 50 and 59 years old with acute or convalescent COVID-19.

The chain has TRBV19 and TRBJ2-5, with D maybe TRBD1 (5 bases). The CDR3 is made up of 15 amino acids. Germline V gene data show CDR1 as LNHDA and CDR2 as SQIVND (reference sequence). V was pared by 6 bases and J by 5 bases, with 19 bases between. CDR3 sequence: CASRETGLNRETQYF. In nucleotides, the CDR3 is TGTGCCAGTAGGGAAACAGGCCTTAATCGGGAGACCCAGTACTTC.

The CDR3 DNA is TGTGCCAGCTCAACCCTACCTGGGACATTAGATTCACCCCTCCACTTT. Translated, it gives CASSTLPGTLDSPLHF. This chain uses TRBV18 with TRBJ1-6; maybe TRBD1 (6 bases). This CDR3 is 16 amino acids long. V gave up 5 bases and J gave up 8 bases, with 19 bases separating them. Germline V gene data show CDR1 as KGHSH and CDR2 as LQKENI.

V is TRBV28 and J is TRBJ1-2, with 10 bases identical to TRBD1. This CDR3 spans 13 amino acids. J lost 8 bases, V lost 6 bases, and 6 bases had no gene match. Germline V gene sequence: CDR1 MDHEN, CDR2 SYDVKM. The CDR3 sequence: CASRGGTGDGYTF. The CDR3 nucleotides are TGTGCCAGCAGGGGAGGGACAGGGGACGGCTACACCTTC.

The chain employs TRBV11-2 and TRBJ2-7; the match to TRBD2 covers 13 bases. From germline, CDR1 is SGHAT and CDR2 FQNNGV. Trimming removed 7 bases from V and 6 bases from J; junction bases left unmatched: 6. This CDR3 has 14 amino acids. CDR3 DNA: TGTGCCAGCACGCCGGGACTAGCGGGGTCCGAGCAGTACTTC. Translating gives CASTPGLAGSEQYF.

The CDR3 here is CASSLAVNQPQHF. The CDR3 DNA is TGTGCCAGCAGCCTAGCAGTAAATCAGCCCCAGCATTTT. The chain joins TRBV27 to TRBJ1-5; D unclear. The CDR3 has 13 residues. Per germline, CDR1 MNHEY and CDR2 SMNVEV (reference sequence). The V gene lost 6 bases and the J gene lost 4 bases, with 10 bases spanning the gap.

This clone was counted a few times. V and J are TRBV4-2 and TRBJ1-6, with D possibly being TRBD1 (6 bases). The length of the CDR3 is 18 residues. CDR1 is LGHNA, CDR2 YNFKEQ, per germline. V shed 0 bases and J shed 9 bases, with 21 bases lying between them. The CDR3 sequence is CASSQDTGHQTSFSPLHF. DNA of the CDR3: TGTGCCAGCAGCCAAGATACGGGACACCAAACGAGTTTTTCACCCCTCCACTTT.

The J gene is TRBJ1-4, the V gene TRBV5-1; 9 bases match TRBD1. CDR1 is SGHRS and CDR2 is YFSETQ in the germline V gene. V dropped 4 bases and J dropped 0; count of bases not matched to a gene: 7. This CDR3 has 17 residues. DNA of the CDR3: TGCGCCAGCAGCCCACTGGACAGGGGTGCAACTAATGAAAAACTGTTTTTT. It yields the protein CASSPLDRGATNEKLFF.

About this clone: The same CDR3 is also encoded by other DNA sequences in this sample. V is TRBV18 and J is TRBJ1-5; possibly TRBD1 for D (5 bases). Germline V gene lookup returns CDR1 KGHSH and CDR2 LQKENI. V was cut by 3 bases and J by 0 bases, with 9 bases left in between. CDR3 size: 15 residues. DNA of the CDR3: TGTGCCAGCTCACCCGACAGCTATAGCAATCAGCCCCAGCATTTT. Translation gives CASSPDSYSNQPQHF.

The chain employs TRBV19 and TRBJ2-7, with D tentatively TRBD2 (6 bases). The CDR3 spans 15 residues. V lost 4 bases and J 12 bases, leaving 25 bases between the germline ends. Germline values: CDR1 LNHDA, CDR2 SQIVND (reference sequence). As DNA, the CDR3 is TGTGCCAGTAGTAAGACTTGGGACTCCTCCGGGGCGAGGTACTTC. This codes for CASSKTWDSSGARYF.

The chain recombines TRBV9 with TRBJ2-3; TRBD1 aligns across 8 bases. The V gene end was trimmed by 3 bases and the J gene end by 0 bases; junction bases not matched to a gene: 6. This CDR3 is built from 16 residues. Germline V gives CDR1 SGDLS, CDR2 YYNGEE. The CDR3 sequence: CASSARQGYSTDTQYF. In DNA form, the CDR3 reads TGTGCCAGCAGCGCCAGACAGGGGTATAGCACAGATACGCAGTATTTT.

The chain recombines TRBV9 with TRBJ1-3; 11 bases are a match to TRBD1. The CDR3 extends over 16 amino acids. The germline gives CDR1 SGDLS, CDR2 YYNGEE. V shed 4 bases, J shed 5 bases, and the junction held 8 bases outside the gene matches. This chain's CDR3 is CASSPRTGGQRNTIYF. CDR3 DNA: TGTGCCAGCAGCCCCCGGACAGGGGGCCAGAGAAACACCATATATTTT.

The chain employs TRBV5-6 and TRBJ2-3; D remains unclear. The CDR3 runs to 12 residues. The V gene lost 2 bases and the J gene lost 4 bases, with 5 bases spanning the gap. The germline V gene encodes CDR1 SGHDT and CDR2 YYEEEE. The CDR3 coding sequence is TGTGCCAGCAGCTTCACACCAGATACGCAGTATTTT. Amino acids: CASSFTPDTQYF. Variable domain in full (rest from reference TRBV5-6 and TRBJ2-3): DAGVTQSPTHLIKTRGQQVTLRCSPKSGHDTVSWYQQALGQGPQFIFQYYEEEERQRGNFPDRFSGHQFPNYSSELNVNALLLGDSALYLCASSFTPDTQYFGPGTRLTVL.

The chain links TRBV3-1 (or the pseudogene TRBV3-2) to TRBJ2-3, with 10 bases aligning to TRBD2. CDR1 LGHDT and CDR2 YNNKEL come from the germline V gene (reference sequence). The CDR3 is 16 residues long. V lost 3 bases and J lost 4; bases outside the gene matches: 7. The chain's CDR3 is CASSHYPSGSADTQYF. The CDR3 nucleotides are TGTGCCAGCAGCCATTATCCTAGCGGGAGTGCAGATACGCAGTATTTT.

The rearrangement joins TRBV6-1 to TRBJ2-2, with TRBD1 matching 7 bases. Germline assignment: CDR1 MNHNS and CDR2 SASEGT. The CDR3 totals 16 residues. With V trimmed by 3 bases and J by 4 bases, 8 bases remained unmatched. CDR3 protein: CASSDKRGQSTGELFF. The CDR3 coding sequence is TGTGCCAGCAGTGATAAAAGGGGGCAAAGCACCGGGGAGCTGTTTTTT.

The chain has TRBV5-6 and TRBJ1-1, with TRBD1 as a possible D gene (5 bases). This CDR3 contains 15 residues. CDR1 is SGHDT and CDR2 is YYEEEE in the germline V gene. Trimming pared 3 bases from V and 1 base from J, leaving 13 bases between. CDR3 amino acids: CASSWGISTNTEAFF. Written as DNA, the CDR3 is TGTGCCAGCAGCTGGGGCATATCGACGAACACTGAAGCTTTCTTT.

This sequence joins TRBV7-2 and TRBJ1-6, with a tentative D call TRBD1 (5 bases). The V end was cut by 5 bases, the J end by 3 bases, with 11 bases between. Germline CDR1 reads SGHTA; CDR2 reads FQGNSA. CDR3 length: 15 residues. This CDR3 reads CASSPRVGYNSPLHF. The CDR3 DNA follows: TGTGCCAGCAGCCCCAGGGTCGGCTATAATTCACCCCTCCACTTT.

The V call is TRBV9, the J call TRBJ1-3; unclear D gene. Germline loops: CDR1 SGDLS, CDR2 YYNGEE. This CDR3 contains 16 residues. Trimming shortened V by 1 base and J by 0 bases, and 11 bases separated the two germline ends. CDR3 loop: CASSVSGPFSGNTIYF. The CDR3 DNA sequence: TGTGCCAGCAGCGTATCTGGCCCGTTCTCTGGAAACACCATATATTTT.

The DNA of the CDR3 is TGCAGCGTGAGGACAGGGGGGATCTATGGCTACACCTTC. Translated, it gives CSVRTGGIYGYTF. V usage is TRBV29-1 and J usage is TRBJ1-2, with 10 bases fitting TRBD1. Germline CDR1 SQVTM, CDR2 ANQGSEA. This CDR3 contains 13 residues. V was clipped by 6 bases and J by 4 bases; unmatched bases: 5.

The chain has TRBV15 and TRBJ1-2; unclear D gene. With 0 bases removed from V and 4 bases from J, the gap between germline ends came to 12 bases. Germline V CDR1 and CDR2: LNHNV, YYDKDF (reference sequence). This CDR3 has 15 residues. For the CDR3, the DNA is TGTGCCACCAGCAGAGATCGGGAAGGGTTCTATGGCTACACCTTC. It yields the protein CATSRDREGFYGYTF.

V and J are TRBV11-1 and TRBJ1-1; possibly TRBD1 for D (6 bases). The germline V gene has CDR1 SGHAT and CDR2 FQDESV (reference sequence). The CDR3 contains 13 residues. The V and J ends lost 5 bases and 5 bases respectively, with 12 bases between them. The CDR3 loop reads CASSRLQGTEAFF. The CDR3 DNA is TGTGCCAGCAGCCGATTGCAGGGGACTGAAGCTTTCTTT.

The rearrangement joins TRBV6-6 to TRBJ1-1, with a weak D call TRBD1 (5 bases). Germline CDR1 reads MNHNY; CDR2 reads SVGAGI (reference sequence). Trimming removed 7 bases from V and 11 bases from J, with 14 bases in between. The CDR3 runs to 11 residues. The CDR3: CASTDSIWAFF. CDR3 DNA: TGTGCCAGCACCGACAGCATATGGGCTTTCTTT.

The rearrangement uses TRBV27 and TRBJ2-2; D possibly corresponds to TRBD2 (6 bases). The CDR3 spans 14 residues. Looked up from germline, CDR1 is MNHEY and CDR2 is SMNVEV (reference sequence). V was clipped by 7 bases and J by 6 bases, with 15 bases between them. CDR3 amino acids: CASIKAGGAGELFF. The CDR3 bases are TGTGCCAGCATAAAAGCCGGCGGGGCCGGGGAGCTGTTTTTT.

The chain joins TRBV27 to TRBJ1-6; 8 nucleotides agree with TRBD1. V lost 5 bases, J lost 10 bases, and 7 bases stayed unmatched. From germline, CDR1 is MNHEY and CDR2 SMNVEV (reference sequence). The CDR3 covers 14 residues. CDR3 nucleotide sequence: TGTGCCAGCAGTCCGGGACAGGTTCTGTCACCCCTCCACTTT. Its translation: CASSPGQVLSPLHF.

The rearrangement joins TRBV30 to TRBJ2-1; D is uncertain. The germline gives CDR1 GTSNPN, CDR2 SVGIG (reference sequence). This CDR3 has 13 amino acids. Between the trimmed V and J ends, which lost 2 bases and 4 bases, there was a span of 9 bases. DNA for the CDR3: TGTGCCTGGAGTTTGAGTAAATACAATGAGCAGTTCTTC. Amino acids: CAWSLSKYNEQFF.

DNA of the CDR3: TGTGCCAGCAGCTTAGGGGGGTCGGGACTCGCAGGCCGGGAGACCCAGTACTTC. Its protein product is CASSLGGSGLAGRETQYF. This chain uses TRBV11-2 with TRBJ2-5; D perhaps matches TRBD2 (6 bases). V dropped 1 base and J dropped 5 bases, with 23 bases sitting between them. This CDR3 has 18 residues. The germline gives CDR1 SGHAT, CDR2 FQNNGV.